The 2 T cell receptor beta chains reported below all come from one sample, sequenced in a study of blood T cells in healthy people across ages. With a J-beta primer mix and a sample-barcoded 5' primer, a second PCR ran about 7 to 12 cycles. TCRdb analysed the 5' RACE reads with MiXCR anew, one entry per CDR3 protein. The sample comprises 950,000 to 1,200,000 distinct CDR3 sequences, under 40% of which are singletons, and less than 15% rests with the top ten. The source material was blood. Receptors originate from a man between 18 and 35 years old in good health.

Only a few counts were recorded for this clonotype. The chain employs TRBV5-6 and TRBJ2-1, with D maybe TRBD1 (6 bases). Per germline, CDR1 SGHDT and CDR2 YYEEEE. V was clipped by 6 bases and J by 5 bases, with 12 bases between them. This CDR3 contains 13 residues. CDR3 amino acids: CASTVTGHNEQFF. In DNA, the CDR3 is TGTGCCAGCACCGTGACAGGCCACAATGAGCAGTTCTTC.

The CDR3 DNA reads as TGTGCCAGCAGCTTGGAGGTCGTAGTCACAGGACTACCAGCCAAAAACATTCAGTACTTC. Translating it yields CASSLEVVVTGLPAKNIQYF. This chain links TRBV5-6 with TRBJ2-4, with D perhaps TRBD2 (6 bases). V was cut by 0 bases and J by 0 bases, with 22 bases left in between. The CDR3 has 20 amino acids. The germline CDR1 and CDR2 sequences are SGHDT and YYEEEE.